Presented here are 18 T cell receptor beta chains from one specimen sequenced in a study of blood T cell repertoires in COVID-19. Some clones are missing from TCRdb's copy, which holds only in-frame ones; the method was immunoSEQ multiplex PCR. The table has approximately 240,000 clones, around four fifths seen once. Sequencing input: peripheral blood. The receptors come from a woman in her sixties or seventies with active or convalescent COVID-19.

This clone has more than one count but fewer than ten. This chain uses TRBV19 with TRBJ2-3; TRBD2 matches at 7 bases. The ends lost 3 bases at V and 6 bases at J; junction bases unmatched: 0. The CDR3 has 12 residues. CDR1 and CDR2 from the germline V gene are LNHDA and SQIVND (reference sequence). CDR3 amino acids: CASSMGGDTQYF. The CDR3 nucleotides read TGTGCCAGTAGTATGGGGGGGGATACGCAGTATTTT.

This sequence joins TRBV9 and TRBJ1-2; a weak D match, TRBD1 (5 bases). The germline gives CDR1 SGDLS, CDR2 YYNGEE. The CDR3 runs 13 residues. Trimming shortened V by 4 bases and J by 5 bases, and 12 bases separated the two germline ends. CDR3 sequence (DNA): TGTGCCAGCAGCCTAACAGGAGGGTATGGCTACACCTTC. It codes for CASSLTGGYGYTF.

The rearrangement links TRBV24-1 to TRBJ1-1; TRBD1 matches at 8 bases. The V gene end was trimmed by 4 bases and the J gene end by 3 bases; junction bases not matched to a gene: 6. The CDR3 contains 15 residues. Per germline, CDR1 KGHDR and CDR2 SFDVKD. As DNA, the CDR3 is TGTGCCACCAGTGACCCCGCGACAGGGGACACTGAAGCTTTCTTT. Amino acid sequence: CATSDPATGDTEAFF.

The chain couples TRBV5-1 to TRBJ2-1, with TRBD2 matching over 10 bases. J gave up 8 bases and V 0 bases, and 5 bases lay outside the gene matches. This CDR3 comprises 15 residues. Per germline, CDR1 SGHRS and CDR2 YFSETQ. DNA for the CDR3: TGCGCCAGCAGCTTGGCTCTAGCGGGAGCCCATGAGCAGTTCTTC. It encodes CASSLALAGAHEQFF.

The CDR3 is CASSTDRWGNSPLHF. The CDR3 DNA reads as TGTGCCAGCAGTACGGACAGATGGGGTAATTCACCCCTCCACTTT. The V call is TRBV11-2, the J call TRBJ1-6; TRBD1 is a possible D gene (6 bases). Looked up from germline, CDR1 is SGHAT and CDR2 is FQNNGV. CDR3 size: 15 residues. V lost 6 bases and J 6 bases, leaving 15 bases between the germline ends.

V usage is TRBV28 and J usage is TRBJ1-6; the match to TRBD1 covers 10 bases. With 4 bases clipped from V and 9 bases from J, the junction kept 3 bases outside the gene matches. From germline, CDR1 is MDHEN and CDR2 SYDVKM. The length of the CDR3 is 14 residues. CDR3 sequence (DNA): TGTGCCAGCAGTTGGGGACAGGGGAGTTCACCCCTCCACTTT. This encodes CASSWGQGSSPLHF.

This chain joins TRBV29-1 and TRBJ2-2; TRBD2 matches 11 bases. CDR1 and CDR2 from the germline V gene are SQVTM and ANQGSEA. The V and J ends lost 6 bases and 2 bases, in that order; junction bases with no gene match: 8. The CDR3 has 16 amino acids. CDR3 nucleotides: TGCAGCGTGGCCCCGGGACTAGCGGTAAACACCGGGGAGCTGTTTTTT. It yields the protein CSVAPGLAVNTGELFF.

The chain joins TRBV6-5 to TRBJ1-1; 7 nucleotides agree with TRBD1. The germline V gene encodes CDR1 MNHEY and CDR2 SVGAGI. The V gene end was trimmed by 6 bases and the J gene end by 0 bases; junction bases not matched to a gene: 7. CDR3 length: 15 amino acids. CDR3 sequence: CASSPIDRVNTEAFF. The CDR3, as DNA: TGTGCCAGCAGCCCCATTGACAGGGTGAACACTGAAGCTTTCTTT.

The rearrangement links TRBV6-4 to TRBJ2-1, with 7 bases identical to TRBD2. The J segment lost 0 bases and the V segment lost 2 bases, leaving 4 bases of the junction unmatched. Germline assignment: CDR1 MRHNA and CDR2 SNTAGT. There are 16 residues in the CDR3. The CDR3 coding sequence is TGTGCCAGCAGTGACGAGCAGCGGGGCTCCTACAATGAGCAGTTCTTC. It specifies CASSDEQRGSYNEQFF.

The chain uses TRBV11-2 and TRBJ2-1; 13 bases are shared with TRBD2. This CDR3 comprises 16 residues. Germline-derived CDR1 and CDR2 are SGHAT and FQNNGV. The ends lost 3 bases at V and 7 bases at J; junction bases unmatched: 6. CDR3 coding DNA: TGTGCCAGCAGCTTTTTACTAGCGGGGGGGCCGAATGAGCAGTTCTTC. Translation gives CASSFLLAGGPNEQFF.

V is TRBV9 and J is TRBJ2-1, with D maybe TRBD2 (7 bases). The germline CDR1 and CDR2 sequences are SGDLS and YYNGEE. Trimming pared 6 bases from V and 6 bases from J, leaving 19 bases between. CDR3 length: 15 residues. CDR3 sequence reads: CASMSGGDGSNEQFF. The CDR3, as DNA: TGTGCCAGCATGTCGGGGGGCGACGGGTCCAATGAGCAGTTCTTC.

The V call is TRBV10-3, the J call TRBJ2-3, with 11 bases lining up with TRBD2. Losses at the gene ends were 8 bases for V and 0 bases for J; bases not matched to a gene: 4. The CDR3 covers 15 residues. Germline values: CDR1 ENHRY, CDR2 SYGVKD. In nucleotides, the CDR3 is TGTGCCATCGCTAGCGGGAGGACAAGCACAGATACGCAGTATTTT. Translating it yields CAIASGRTSTDTQYF.

This sequence joins TRBV5-1 and TRBJ2-1; 8 bases match TRBD2. This CDR3 region has 16 residues. Germline assignment: CDR1 SGHRS and CDR2 YFSETQ. The V gene end was trimmed by 2 bases and the J gene end by 2 bases; junction bases not matched to a gene: 6. This chain's CDR3 is CASSFDSGRAYNEQFF. In DNA form, the CDR3 reads TGCGCCAGCAGCTTTGATTCCGGGAGGGCCTACAATGAGCAGTTCTTC.

The chain is built from TRBV28 and TRBJ1-1; D is perhaps TRBD1 (6 bases). V lost 2 bases, J lost 3 bases, and 22 bases lay in between. This CDR3 region has 18 residues. Germline CDR1 and CDR2: MDHEN and SYDVKM. CDR3 region: CASSLDNRVGQWHTEAFF. The CDR3 DNA follows: TGTGCCAGCAGTTTAGACAACAGGGTTGGTCAGTGGCACACTGAAGCTTTCTTT.

The chain employs TRBV10-3 and TRBJ2-3, with D uncertain. Germline V gene lookup returns CDR1 ENHRY and CDR2 SYGVKD. V gave up 0 bases and J gave up 7 bases, with 14 bases separating them. The length of the CDR3 is 15 residues. CDR3 region: CAISESGGPGYTQYF. The DNA for the CDR3 is TGTGCCATCAGTGAGTCCGGTGGGCCTGGGTATACGCAGTATTTT.

This clone was detected only a few times. The rearrangement joins TRBV6-5 to TRBJ2-7; TRBD2 might be the D (6 bases). CDR3 length equals 15 residues. Germline V gene sequence: CDR1 MNHEY, CDR2 SVGAGI. Trimming stripped 0 bases from V and 2 bases from J, with 11 bases between. The CDR3: CASSYSTGETYEQYF. The CDR3 nucleotides read TGTGCCAGCAGTTACTCGACGGGGGAAACCTACGAGCAGTACTTC.

The V call is TRBV5-6, the J call TRBJ2-7; D may be TRBD2 (5 bases). The CDR3 extends over 15 amino acids. The V end was cut by 5 bases, the J end by 0 bases, with 15 bases between. Germline CDR1 is SGHDT and CDR2 is YYEEEE. CDR3 in amino acids: CASRLSRTFSYEQYF. CDR3 DNA sequence: TGTGCCAGCAGACTCTCACGGACTTTCTCCTACGAGCAGTACTTC.

This chain links TRBV18 with TRBJ2-1, with 8 bases that match TRBD2. There are 15 residues in the CDR3. Trimming removed 3 bases from V and 7 bases from J; junction bases left unmatched: 8. CDR1 is KGHSH and CDR2 is LQKENI in the germline V gene. The CDR3 region has the DNA TGTGCCAGCTCACCCGGGGTAGCGGGACTGAATGAGCAGTTCTTC. This translates into CASSPGVAGLNEQFF.